The clone carrying this T cell receptor beta chain was observed a handful of times. The sample comes from a study of identical twins. TCRdb passed the 5' RACE reads through MiXCR, listing each CDR3 protein once. The data contain about 470,000 distinct CDR3 sequences, 20% to 25% of them singletons. V lost 1 base, J lost 1 base, and 11 bases lay in between. Germline CDR1 and CDR2: DFQATT and SNEGSKA (reference sequence). This CDR3 spans 14 amino acids. In addition, the sample was reused for a study of T cells expressing NK-cell markers. That study reports: The study drew TCR beta repertoires from sorted CD3+CD56+NKG2C+, CD3+CD56+NKG2C- and CD3+CD56-NKG2C+ T cells. One of the eight sequenced donors was seronegative, whereas the other seven were HCMV-seropositive.

The chain carries TRBV20-1 and TRBJ2-7; no clear D. This receptor was identified in a young woman in good health. The sample comprised CD4+ T cells sorted from blood. CDR3 nucleotide sequence: TGCAGTGCTAGAGGAGTTCAGATTTCCTACGAGCAGTACTTC. It encodes CSARGVQISYEQYF.